This TCR beta chain appears in the sequencing data of a study of blood T cell repertoires in COVID-19. As processed by the authors: It was from reference gene primer amplification that nucleated cell counts were estimated. The data were produced by immunoSEQ multiplex PCR, yet TCRdb's version contains in-frame clones alone and is incomplete. The V and J calls and clone size come from that table; D and trimming were worked out from the DNA. The repertoire holds some 62,000 clones, approximately 81% seen once, with around 4.1% in the top ten. Which cohort a participant joined came from the clinical history participants gave. V shed 2 bases and J 1 base; nucleotides not matched to a gene: 0. CDR1 and CDR2 (germline): SGHNT, YENEEA. The CDR3 extends over 15 amino acids.

The receptor's source is a woman aged 40 to 55 with acute COVID-19. The sequencing sample was made of PBMCs or T cells enriched from blood (not recorded which). The V call is TRBV11-3, the J call TRBJ2-3; 10 nucleotides match TRBD2. The CDR3 sequence: CASSLTSGGTDTQYF. The CDR3 nucleotides read TGTGCCAGCAGCTTAACTAGCGGGGGCACAGATACGCAGTATTTT.